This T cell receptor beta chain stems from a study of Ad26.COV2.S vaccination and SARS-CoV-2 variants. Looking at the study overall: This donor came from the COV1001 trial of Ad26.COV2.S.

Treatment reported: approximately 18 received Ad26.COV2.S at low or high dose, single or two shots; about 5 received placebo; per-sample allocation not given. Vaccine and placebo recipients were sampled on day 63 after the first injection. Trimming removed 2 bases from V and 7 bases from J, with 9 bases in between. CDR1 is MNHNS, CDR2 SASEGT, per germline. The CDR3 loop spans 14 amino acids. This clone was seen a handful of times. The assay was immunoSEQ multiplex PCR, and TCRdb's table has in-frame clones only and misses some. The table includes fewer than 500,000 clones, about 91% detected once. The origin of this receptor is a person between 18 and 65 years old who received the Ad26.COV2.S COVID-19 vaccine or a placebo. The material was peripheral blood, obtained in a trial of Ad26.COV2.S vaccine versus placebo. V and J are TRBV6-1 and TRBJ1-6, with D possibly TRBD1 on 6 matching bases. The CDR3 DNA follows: TGTGCCAGCAGTGAACAGGGGTCGAATTCACCCCTCCACTTT. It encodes CASSEQGSNSPLHF.